What follows are 5 T cell receptor beta chains derived from one specimen sequenced in a study of blood T cell repertoires in COVID-19. Profiling relied on immunoSEQ multiplex PCR, and the TCRdb table lists in-frame clones only, not all of them. The data contain roughly 150,000 clones, more than 65% of them singletons. Input material: peripheral blood. All receptors derive from a woman older than 75 with acute or convalescent COVID-19.

The rearrangement uses TRBV7-6 and TRBJ2-7; TRBD2 matches at 7 bases. This CDR3 contains 14 residues. Looked up from germline, CDR1 is SGHVS and CDR2 is FNYEAQ. The V gene end was trimmed by 1 base and the J gene end by 2 bases; junction bases not matched to a gene: 2. The CDR3 DNA is TGTGCCAGCAGCTTAGGCGGGAGCGCCTACGAGCAGTACTTC. This codes for CASSLGGSAYEQYF.

The CDR3: CASSPGHAATPLHF. In DNA form, the CDR3 reads TGTGCCAGCAGCCCAGGGCACGCCGCGACACCCCTCCACTTT. V is TRBV14 and J is TRBJ1-6, with D possibly matching TRBD1 (5 bases). The germline CDR1 and CDR2 sequences are SGHDN and FVKESK. Trimming took 4 bases from V and 11 from J, leaving 15 bases between them. The CDR3 consists of 14 residues.

V usage is TRBV18 and J usage is TRBJ1-3; TRBD1 matches 7 bases. Trimming cost V 8 bases and J 1 base; bases outside gene matches: 2. The CDR3 is 13 amino acids. Germline assignment: CDR1 KGHSH and CDR2 LQKENI. This chain's CDR3 is CASTQGSGNTIYF. The CDR3 DNA is TGTGCCAGCACACAGGGGTCTGGAAACACCATATATTTT.

The chain joins TRBV9 to TRBJ2-2; D is undetermined. This CDR3 region has 15 residues. The germline CDR1 and CDR2 sequences are SGDLS and YYNGEE. The ends were cut back, 0 bases at V and 3 bases at J, with 9 bases in the middle. The CDR3 DNA is TGTGCCAGCAGCGTAGCGTCAGGTGACACCGGGGAGCTGTTTTTT. It is translated as CASSVASGDTGELFF.

The rearrangement joins TRBV3-1 (or the pseudogene TRBV3-2) to TRBJ1-1; D might be TRBD1 (6 bases). Germline CDR1 LGHDT, CDR2 YNNKEL (reference sequence). This CDR3 is 14 amino acids long. Trimming pared 5 bases from V and 10 bases from J, leaving 20 bases between. The CDR3 here is CASSVNRDPNGAFF. CDR3 coding DNA: TGTGCCAGCAGCGTGAACAGGGACCCAAATGGAGCTTTCTTT.